The rows below give T cell receptor beta chains drawn from one sample of a study of blood T cell repertoires in COVID-19. Data came from immunoSEQ multiplex PCR; TCRdb stores just in-frame clones and leaves some out. This sample has around 40,000 clones, with over 70% found just once. Sequencing used peripheral blood. The origin of the receptors is a man aged 50 to 59 with active or convalescent COVID-19. The CDR3 runs from the conserved cysteine through the conserved F or W. The D gene is left open where the match is weak. Clone size is given for some rows only: seen once, a few or many times, or a class if the clone is expanded.

D gene	V gene	clone size	J gene	CDR3 protein	CDR3 DNA
.	TRBV27	.	TRBJ2-1	CASSWDSPYNEQFF	TGTGCCAGCAGTTGGGACTCGCCCTACAATGAGCAGTTCTTC
TRBD1	TRBV5-1	.	TRBJ2-2	CASSADRGNTGELFF	TGCGCCAGCAGCGCGGACAGGGGAAACACCGGGGAGCTGTTTTTT
TRBD1	TRBV27	.	TRBJ2-7	CASSFLTGDEQYF	TGTGCCAGCAGTTTTCTGACAGGGGACGAGCAGTACTTC
.	TRBV4-2	.	TRBJ1-3	CASSQREGRNTIYF	TGTGCCAGCAGCCAGAGAGAGGGTCGAAACACCATATATTTT
TRBD1	TRBV7-6	once	TRBJ2-7	CASSHTGGAGEQYF	TGTGCCAGCAGCCACACAGGGGGCGCGGGGGAGCAGTACTTC
.	TRBV5-1	few	TRBJ2-1	CASSWSQGLAYNEQFF	TGCGCCAGCAGCTGGTCCCAGGGACTCGCCTACAATGAGCAGTTCTTC
.	TRBV28	.	TRBJ1-5	CASIRGGNSNQPQHF	TGTGCCAGCATTCGCGGAGGGAATAGCAATCAGCCCCAGCATTTT
.	TRBV28	few	TRBJ2-7	CASSSPHIYEQYF	TGTGCCAGCAGTTCTCCACATATCTACGAGCAGTACTTC
.	TRBV18	.	TRBJ2-3	CASSPSGSTDTQYF	TGTGCCAGCTCACCCAGCGGGAGCACAGATACGCAGTATTTT
TRBD1	TRBV12-3/TRBV12-4	.	TRBJ2-1	CASFRDRVGEQFF	TGTGCCAGTTTTAGGGACAGGGTGGGTGAGCAGTTCTTC
.	TRBV30	.	TRBJ1-2	CAWRPMTALDYGYTF	TGTGCCTGGAGGCCGATGACAGCCCTCGACTATGGCTACACCTTC
.	TRBV6-2/TRBV6-3	once	TRBJ1-3	CASSQGGPGNTIYF	TGTGCCAGCAGCCAAGGAGGGCCTGGAAACACCATATATTTT